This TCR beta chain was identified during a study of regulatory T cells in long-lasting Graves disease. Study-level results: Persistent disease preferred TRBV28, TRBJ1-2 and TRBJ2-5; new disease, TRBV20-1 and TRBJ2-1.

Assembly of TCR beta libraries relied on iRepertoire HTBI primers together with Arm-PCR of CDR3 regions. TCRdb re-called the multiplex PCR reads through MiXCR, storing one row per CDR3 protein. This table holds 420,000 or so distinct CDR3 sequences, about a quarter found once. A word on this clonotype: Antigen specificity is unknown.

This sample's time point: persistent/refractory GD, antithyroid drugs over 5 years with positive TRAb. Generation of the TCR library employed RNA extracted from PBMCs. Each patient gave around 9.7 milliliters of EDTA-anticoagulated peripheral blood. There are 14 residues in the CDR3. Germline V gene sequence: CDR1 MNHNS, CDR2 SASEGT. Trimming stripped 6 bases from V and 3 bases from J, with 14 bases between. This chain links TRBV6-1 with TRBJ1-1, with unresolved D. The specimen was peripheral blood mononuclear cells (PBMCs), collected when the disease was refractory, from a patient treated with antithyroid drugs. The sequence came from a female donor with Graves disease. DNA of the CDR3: TGTGCCAGCAGCCAAAGACCGGCGGACACTGAAGCTTTCTTT. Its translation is CASSQRPADTEAFF.